This T cell receptor beta chain was observed in a study of type 1 regulatory T cells. Looking at the study overall: An in vitro protocol generated T-allo10, a Tr1-enriched, alloantigen-specific CD4 T cell product.

TCRdb itself ran the reads through MiXCR, one entry per CDR3 protein. This table holds about 68,000 distinct CDR3 sequences, nearly 65% found once. Trimming removed 4 bases from V and 7 bases from J; junction bases left unmatched: 4. The CDR3 is 13 residues long. Germline CDR1 is SGHTA and CDR2 is FQGNSA. Turning to this clonotype: No antigen is known for it.

The graft donor-derived T-allo10 cells reportedly recognize host alloantigens, are anergic, and suppress alloantigen-specifically. The TCR sequence derives from a human donor in good health. This chain uses TRBV7-2 with TRBJ2-4, with 7 bases fitting TRBD1. Input material: cultured T cells, either the whole culture or a sorted T cell fraction (not recorded which). Subset noted: Tr1-enriched cell product generated in vitro against host alloantigens. Written as DNA, the CDR3 is TGTGCCAGCAGCTCCGGGACAGCCAACATTCAGTACTTC. It translates to CASSSGTANIQYF.